This TCR beta chain derives from a study of OX40 agonist ivuxolimab in advanced cancers. Points from the study as a whole: Expanded clones tended on average to be more numerous among CD8+ T cells than CD4+.

Germline V gene sequence: CDR1 SGHNT, CDR2 YYREEE (reference sequence). The junction had 3 bases not matched to a gene; V was cut back by 4 bases and J by 5 bases. CDR3 length equals 13 residues. Profiling relied on immunoSEQ multiplex PCR, and the TCRdb table lists in-frame clones only, not all of them. The repertoire includes around 82,000 clones, just over 85% of them detected once, and less than 0.85% sits in the top ten. On this clone itself: What it recognizes is unknown.

This clonotype originated in an adult with an advanced solid tumor such as melanoma, head and neck, liver or kidney cancer. The chain joins TRBV5-4 to TRBJ2-7; TRBD1 agrees at 10 bases. Sample: CD4+ or CD8+ T cells sorted from blood, taken in a trial of the OX40 agonist ivuxolimab. DNA for the CDR3: TGTGCCAGCAGCCGGGACAGGGGAGACGAGCAGTACTTC. Its translation: CASSRDRGDEQYF.